A selection of T cell receptor beta chains follows, all from one sample in a study of blood T cell repertoires in COVID-19. Data came from immunoSEQ multiplex PCR; TCRdb stores just in-frame clones and leaves some out. The sample shows approximately 130,000 clones, about 86% of them seen only once. The sequencing input was peripheral blood. The receptors stem from a woman between 45 and 60 years old who had recovered from COVID-19. The CDR3 runs from the conserved cysteine through the conserved F or W. The D gene is left open where the match is weak. Some rows mark clone size as missing; the rest say once, few, many or name a class of expanded clone.

V: TRBV2
size: NA
D: TRBD2
J: TRBJ2-7
DNA: TGTGCCAGGGGGGGACTAGCGGGGTCCTACGAGCAGTACTTC
CDR3: CARGGLAGSYEQYF

V: TRBV24-1
size: once
D: TRBD1
J: TRBJ1-2
DNA: TGTGCCACCAGTGATTCATCACGACAGGGCCCCTACTATGGCTACACCTTC
CDR3: CATSDSSRQGPYYGYTF

V: TRBV12-3/TRBV12-4
size: NA
D: TRBD1
J: TRBJ1-2
DNA: TGTGCCAGCAGACAGGGGCGGGATGGCTACACCTTC
CDR3: CASRQGRDGYTF

V: TRBV27
size: NA
D: NA
J: TRBJ1-2
DNA: TGTGCCAGCAGCCCTGGACAGTCTACCTACTATAATGGCTACACCTTC
CDR3: CASSPGQSTYYNGYTF

V: TRBV4-3
size: NA
D: NA
J: TRBJ1-4
DNA: TGCGCCAGCAGCCAAGATTGGGGAGCTGAAAAACTGTTTTTT
CDR3: CASSQDWGAEKLFF

V: TRBV7-9
size: NA
D: NA
J: TRBJ2-5
DNA: TGTGCCAGCAGCATCCGGGACACTAGAAAAGAGACCCAGTACTTC
CDR3: CASSIRDTRKETQYF

V: TRBV9
size: NA
D: TRBD2
J: TRBJ2-1
DNA: TGTGCCAGCAGCGGTGGGGCTAGCGGGAGTTCGATGCGAGAGCAGTTCTTC
CDR3: CASSGGASGSSMREQFF

V: TRBV27
size: few
D: NA
J: TRBJ1-1
DNA: TGTGCCAGCAGTTCAGCCGGCGGGGGGCGGGCCACTGAAGCTTTCTTT
CDR3: CASSSAGGGRATEAFF

V: TRBV7-2
size: NA
D: NA
J: TRBJ2-5
DNA: TGTGCCAGCAGCTCCGCCGGGACATCCCAAGAGACCCAGTACTTC
CDR3: CASSSAGTSQETQYF

V: TRBV5-1
size: NA
D: NA
J: TRBJ1-1
DNA: TGCGCCAGCAGCTCCGATTCATGGGGAGGGGCTTTCTTT
CDR3: CASSSDSWGGAFF

V: TRBV6-5
size: NA
D: NA
J: TRBJ1-5
DNA: TGTGCCAGCAGAAAGGGAGTTGGCAATCAGCCCCAGCATTTT
CDR3: CASRKGVGNQPQHF

V: TRBV9
size: NA
D: NA
J: TRBJ1-2
DNA: TGTGCCAGCAGCGTAGCCCCGGGCCCTAGCGGGGGCTACACCTTC
CDR3: CASSVAPGPSGGYTF

V: TRBV3-1/TRBV3-2
size: once
D: NA
J: TRBJ1-2
DNA: TGTGCCAGCAGCCATTTGGGGGCGCGAGGCTACACCTTC
CDR3: CASSHLGARGYTF

V: TRBV11-2
size: NA
D: NA
J: TRBJ1-2
DNA: TGTGCCAGCAGCTTAGGCGCTGGCTACACCTTC
CDR3: CASSLGAGYTF

V: TRBV2
size: NA
D: NA
J: TRBJ2-3
DNA: TGTGCCAGCGCCGTCGGAGATACGCAGTATTTT
CDR3: CASAVGDTQYF

V: TRBV6-5
size: once
D: NA
J: TRBJ1-1
DNA: TGTGCCAGCCGTTCGGACAGCATGAACACTGAAGCTTTCTTT
CDR3: CASRSDSMNTEAFF

V: TRBV18
size: NA
D: NA
J: TRBJ2-5
DNA: TGTGCCAGCTCACCGGTCGGAGAGACCCAGTACTTC
CDR3: CASSPVGETQYF

V: TRBV6-5
size: NA
D: NA
J: TRBJ2-7
DNA: TGTGCCAGCAGTTACTCTCGGCGGACCTACGAGCAGTACTTC
CDR3: CASSYSRRTYEQYF

V: TRBV30
size: NA
D: NA
J: TRBJ2-5
DNA: TGTGCCTGGGACCAGGTGGGGGACTTACAAGAGACCCAGTACTTC
CDR3: CAWDQVGDLQETQYF

V: TRBV2
size: NA
D: NA
J: TRBJ1-1
DNA: TGTGCCAGCAGGCCGCGGGGGACTGAAGCTTTCTTT
CDR3: CASRPRGTEAFF

V: TRBV15
size: NA
D: NA
J: TRBJ1-1
DNA: TGTGCCACCAGCAGAGATTTATACACTGAAGCTTTCTTT
CDR3: CATSRDLYTEAFF

V: TRBV9
size: NA
D: TRBD1
J: TRBJ1-1
DNA: TGTGCCAGCAGCGCCTCGGGACAGGAACACACTGAAGCTTTCTTT
CDR3: CASSASGQEHTEAFF

V: TRBV7-2
size: once
D: NA
J: TRBJ2-1
DNA: TGTGCCAGCAGCCCAAGGCTAGATACCAATGAGCAGTTCTTC
CDR3: CASSPRLDTNEQFF

V: TRBV4-1
size: NA
D: TRBD2
J: TRBJ2-1
DNA: TGCGCCAGCAGCCCCCTACTAGCGGGAGGGCAGAATGAGCAGTTCTTC
CDR3: CASSPLLAGGQNEQFF

V: TRBV5-8
size: NA
D: NA
J: TRBJ2-2
DNA: TGTGCCAGCAGCAGAGGGAAGGTTTCGAACACCGGGGAGCTGTTTTTT
CDR3: CASSRGKVSNTGELFF

V: TRBV12-3/TRBV12-4
size: NA
D: NA
J: TRBJ2-5
DNA: TGTGCCAGCAGTGCAAGGTATACGAGGGCCCAGTACTTC
CDR3: CASSARYTRAQYF

V: TRBV13
size: NA
D: NA
J: TRBJ2-5
DNA: TGTGCCAGCAGCTTATACGCCTCAGGGACCCAGTACTTC
CDR3: CASSLYASGTQYF

V: TRBV2
size: NA
D: NA
J: TRBJ1-5
DNA: TGTGCCAGCAGGAGTGGGGAGACGAGCAATCAGCCCCAGCATTTT
CDR3: CASRSGETSNQPQHF